The clone carrying this T cell receptor beta chain has a single count. Its antigen is unknown. The data belong to a study of graft-versus-host responses after intestinal transplantation. Using immunoSEQ multiplex PCR, the repertoire was profiled, and TCRdb retains in-frame clones only, with some absent. The sample carries approximately 130,000 clones, approximately 90% recorded once. Germline assignment: CDR1 SGDLS and CDR2 YYNGEE. The V gene lost 1 base and the J gene lost 1 base, with 10 bases spanning the gap. The CDR3 spans 15 residues. Broader study findings: Recipient marrow held GvH clones, some first seen in ileum or blood.

The clonotype was recovered from a human donor who received an intestinal transplant. The chain combines TRBV9 with TRBJ2-3; D perhaps matches TRBD2 (6 bases). This material consisted of unstimulated CD4+ T cells sorted from spleen or lymph node cells, taken before intestinal transplant. DNA for the CDR3: TGTGCCAGCAGCGTAAGGGGACTCGGCACAGATACGCAGTATTTT. Residues: CASSVRGLGTDTQYF.